Listed here are 29 T cell receptor beta chains from one sample, sequenced in a study of siplizumab effects on memory and regulatory T cells. TCRdb's copy holds only in-frame clones and misses some; the assay was immunoSEQ multiplex PCR. The sample lists about 60,000 clones; less than 90% were seen once. Sequenced sample: memory CD4+ T cells sorted from blood. The receptors stem from a human donor in good health.

V gene TRBV20-1 combines with J gene TRBJ1-1; no reliable D call. Deletions cut 6 bases from V and 4 bases from J, with 9 bases between. The CDR3 length is 11 residues. Germline CDR1 and CDR2: DFQATT and SNEGSKA (reference sequence). The CDR3 DNA reads as TGCAGTGCCCCGTGGGGCACTGAAGCTTTCTTT. This codes for CSAPWGTEAFF.

This clone was found once. This chain links TRBV9 with TRBJ2-3; D is ambiguous. V was trimmed by 2 bases and J by 6 bases, leaving 10 bases between them. Germline V gives CDR1 SGDLS, CDR2 YYNGEE. The length of the CDR3 is 13 residues. The CDR3 loop is CASSVPVEDTQYF. In DNA form, the CDR3 reads TGTGCCAGCAGCGTCCCTGTAGAGGATACGCAGTATTTT.

This clone was seen once. The V call is TRBV2, the J call TRBJ2-1; 7 bases align to TRBD1. The CDR3 totals 14 residues. Germline CDR1 SNHLY, CDR2 FYNNEI. V lost 1 base to trimming and J lost 5 bases; unmatched junction nucleotides: 2. Here the CDR3 reads CASSEGDSHNEQFF. The CDR3 DNA follows: TGTGCCAGCAGTGAAGGGGACAGCCACAATGAGCAGTTCTTC.

This rearrangement joins TRBV5-1 to TRBJ1-4; 10 bases map to TRBD1. The trim removed 4 bases at V and 8 bases at J, leaving 5 bases unmatched. Germline lookup yields CDR1 SGHRS and CDR2 YFSETQ. This CDR3 contains 14 residues. The CDR3 bases are TGCGCCAGCAGCACGGGACAGGGGCGGGAAAAACTGTTTTTT. This gives the protein CASSTGQGREKLFF.

V gene TRBV18 combines with J gene TRBJ1-1, with D uncertain. Germline lookup yields CDR1 KGHSH and CDR2 LQKENI. The V gene lost 7 bases and the J gene lost 1 base, with 7 bases spanning the gap. This CDR3 has 12 amino acids. CDR3 region: CASFRQNTEAFF. The CDR3 DNA follows: TGTGCCAGCTTCCGACAGAACACTGAAGCTTTCTTT.

The chain employs TRBV29-1 and TRBJ1-2; D is unresolved. Germline V CDR1 and CDR2: SQVTM, ANQGSEA. V was shortened by 3 bases and J by 2 bases, with 22 bases between the two germline ends. This CDR3 has 17 residues. In nucleotides, the CDR3 is TGCAGCGTTGATTACGGTGTAAAGGGAAAAATGAACTATGGCTACACCTTC. Amino acid sequence: CSVDYGVKGKMNYGYTF.

The V gene is TRBV5-6, the J gene TRBJ2-1, with 8 nucleotides matching TRBD2. J was trimmed by 5 bases and V by 1 base; bases with no gene match: 8. Germline V gene sequence: CDR1 SGHDT, CDR2 YYEEEE. The CDR3 has 16 residues. CDR3 protein: CASSLMGGGGHNEQFF. CDR3 in DNA: TGTGCCAGCAGCTTGATGGGTGGCGGGGGGCACAATGAGCAGTTCTTC.

A note on this clone: This same CDR3 is encoded by further DNA sequences in the sample. The gene calls are TRBV18 and TRBJ1-5, with D possibly matching TRBD1 (5 bases). The germline gives CDR1 KGHSH, CDR2 LQKENI. The CDR3 loop spans 13 amino acids. Trimming removed 3 bases at V and 2 bases at J, with 5 bases between. The CDR3 bases are TGTGCCAGCTCACCGGGGGGCAATCAGCCCCAGCATTTT. This translates into CASSPGGNQPQHF.

V usage is TRBV2 and J usage is TRBJ2-7, with D unresolved. The germline gives CDR1 SNHLY, CDR2 FYNNEI. The CDR3 runs to 17 residues. Trimming cost V 5 bases and J 1 base, with 21 bases left between them. This chain's CDR3 is CASSTALYPSISYEQYF. Written as DNA, the CDR3 is TGTGCCAGCAGTACCGCCCTATACCCATCTATATCCTACGAGCAGTACTTC.

The genes are TRBV5-4 and TRBJ2-2, with TRBD2 matching over 8 bases. Germline CDR1 reads SGHNT; CDR2 reads YYREEE (reference sequence). CDR3 length: 17 amino acids. V lost 4 bases and J lost 4; bases outside the gene matches: 12. The DNA of the CDR3 is TGTGCCAGCAGCCCCCGAGGTAGCGGGGTCGGCACCGGGGAGCTGTTTTTT. It specifies CASSPRGSGVGTGELFF. Supplemented by reference TRBV5-4 and TRBJ2-2, the full variable domain reads ETGVTQSPTHLIKTRGQQVTLRCSSQSGHNTVSWYQQALGQGPQFIFQYYREEENGRGNFPPRFSGLQFPNYSSELNVNALELDDSALYLCASSPRGSGVGTGELFFGEGSRLTVL.

The genes are TRBV5-1 and TRBJ2-7; no clear D. Germline CDR1 and CDR2: SGHRS and YFSETQ. The ends were cut back, 0 bases at V and 0 bases at J, with 7 bases in the middle. CDR3 length: 14 amino acids. CDR3 nucleotide sequence: TGCGCCAGCAGCTTGGATCCTAGCTCCTACGAGCAGTACTTC. This codes for CASSLDPSSYEQYF.

This clone was found once. The CDR3 nucleotides read TGTGCCAGCAGCCAAGATGGACGACAACAAGAGACCCAGTACTTC. Translation gives CASSQDGRQQETQYF. This chain uses TRBV14 with TRBJ2-5; no firm D call. CDR1 and CDR2 from the germline V gene are SGHDN and FVKESK. Trimming took 0 bases from V and 2 from J, leaving 10 bases between them. The CDR3 is made up of 15 amino acids.

The chain has TRBV14 and TRBJ2-2; D unresolved. Trimming pared 3 bases from V and 4 bases from J, leaving 9 bases between. CDR1 is SGHDN, CDR2 FVKESK, per germline. The CDR3 is 14 amino acids. The CDR3 sequence is CASSQVDSTGELFF. CDR3 DNA sequence: TGTGCCAGCAGCCAGGTTGACTCCACCGGGGAGCTGTTTTTT.

This clone was seen once. The chain's CDR3 is CASVRRGGNTGELFF. The CDR3 DNA follows: TGTGCCAGCGTCCGCCGAGGGGGAAACACCGGGGAGCTGTTTTTT. The chain carries TRBV7-9 and TRBJ2-2; tentatively, D is TRBD1 (6 bases). V lost 8 bases, J lost 2 bases, and 15 bases lay in between. The CDR3 loop spans 15 amino acids. CDR1 and CDR2 (germline): SEHNR, FQNEAQ (reference sequence).

DNA for the CDR3: TGTGCCAGCAGTCCGGGGGGCGGGGTCGGCAATCAGCCCCAGCATTTT. It translates to CASSPGGGVGNQPQHF. The chain combines TRBV5-6 with TRBJ1-5; weak D call: TRBD1 (6 bases). The V gene lost 5 bases and the J gene lost 2 bases, with 17 bases spanning the gap. Germline lookup yields CDR1 SGHDT and CDR2 YYEEEE. The CDR3 runs to 16 residues.

The chain is built from TRBV27 and TRBJ1-2, with no clear D. Germline V gives CDR1 MNHEY, CDR2 SMNVEV (reference sequence). The CDR3 length is 13 residues. Trimming cost V 2 bases and J 2 bases, with 6 bases left between them. The CDR3 DNA reads as TGTGCCAGCAGTTTAAACGGGAACTATGGCTACACCTTC. This encodes CASSLNGNYGYTF.

CDR3 DNA: TGTGCCAGCCGCGGGACTAATCAAGAGACCCAGTACTTC. This sequence encodes CASRGTNQETQYF. This rearrangement joins TRBV7-2 to TRBJ2-5; 7 bases align to TRBD2. The J segment lost 2 bases and the V segment lost 8 bases, leaving 5 bases of the junction unmatched. The CDR3 consists of 13 residues. Germline V lookup: CDR1 SGHTA, CDR2 FQGNSA.

V usage is TRBV9 and J usage is TRBJ2-2; D possibly corresponds to TRBD2 (5 bases). The germline CDR1 and CDR2 sequences are SGDLS and YYNGEE. The CDR3 covers 16 residues. Trimming left V 4 bases short and J 4 bases short, with 17 bases between. The CDR3 coding sequence is TGTGCCAGCAGCCTCCGGGTCGAGCGGAGCACCGGGGAGCTGTTTTTT. Its translation: CASSLRVERSTGELFF.

The chain uses TRBV11-2 and TRBJ2-1; 9 positions match TRBD1. The CDR3 spans 14 residues. With 3 bases clipped from V and 9 bases from J, the junction kept 6 bases outside the gene matches. Per the germline V gene, CDR1 is SGHAT and CDR2 is FQNNGV. CDR3 sequence reads: CASSFRDRVSEQFF. DNA for the CDR3: TGTGCCAGCAGCTTCAGGGACAGGGTTTCTGAGCAGTTCTTC.

This chain joins TRBV5-6 and TRBJ2-3; possible D gene TRBD2, 5 bases. The ends were cut back, 1 base at V and 5 bases at J, with 20 bases in the middle. This CDR3 has 17 residues. Germline lookup yields CDR1 SGHDT and CDR2 YYEEEE. CDR3 DNA: TGTGCCAGCAGCTTGTGGCTGTGGAGGAGGCGTGAAGATACGCAGTATTTT. Translated, it gives CASSLWLWRRREDTQYF.

The chain combines TRBV4-1 with TRBJ2-5, with TRBD1 as a possible D gene (6 bases). CDR1 is MGHRA and CDR2 is YSYEKL in the germline V gene. The CDR3 runs 15 residues. V shed 1 base and J shed 5 bases, with 14 bases lying between them. This CDR3 is CASSQVSGVKETQYF. The DNA of the CDR3 is TGCGCCAGCAGCCAAGTATCAGGGGTGAAGGAGACCCAGTACTTC.

The chain links TRBV4-1 to TRBJ2-7, with 10 bases identical to TRBD2. This CDR3 comprises 16 residues. Germline CDR1 is MGHRA and CDR2 is YSYEKL. The trim removed 1 base at V and 3 bases at J, leaving 6 bases unmatched. DNA for the CDR3: TGCGCCAGCAGCCAAGGCCTCGGACTAGCGGTCTACGAGCAGTACTTC. Its translation is CASSQGLGLAVYEQYF.

The chain uses TRBV18 and TRBJ2-7; the match to TRBD1 covers 8 bases. This CDR3 is built from 15 residues. Germline trimming cut 2 bases from V and 6 bases from J; bases unmatched to any gene: 9. From germline, CDR1 is KGHSH and CDR2 LQKENI. In DNA form, the CDR3 reads TGTGCCAGCTCACCAATCGGAGGACAGGGATCCGAGCAGTACTTC. This gives the protein CASSPIGGQGSEQYF.

The chain combines TRBV7-6 with TRBJ1-2, with TRBD1 matching over 12 bases. V shed 1 base, J shed 3 bases, and the junction held 12 bases outside the gene matches. Germline V gene lookup returns CDR1 SGHVS and CDR2 FNYEAQ. The CDR3 consists of 19 residues. The CDR3 reads CASSLGWARDRGHHYGYTF. Written as DNA, the CDR3 is TGTGCCAGCAGCTTAGGGTGGGCCCGGGACAGGGGGCATCACTATGGCTACACCTTC.

The genes are TRBV5-6 and TRBJ1-2; D unclear. Per germline, CDR1 SGHDT and CDR2 YYEEEE. There are 14 residues in the CDR3. Between the trimmed V and J ends, which lost 1 base and 6 bases, there was a span of 13 bases. The CDR3 here is CASSLNTQPHGYTF. The CDR3 DNA sequence: TGTGCCAGCAGCTTGAACACCCAACCCCATGGCTACACCTTC. Combining the CDR3 with reference TRBV5-6 and TRBJ1-2 gives the whole variable domain DAGVTQSPTHLIKTRGQQVTLRCSPKSGHDTVSWYQQALGQGPQFIFQYYEEEERQRGNFPDRFSGHQFPNYSSELNVNALLLGDSALYLCASSLNTQPHGYTFGSGTRLTVV.

This chain links TRBV7-9 with TRBJ2-7; D gene uncertain. The V end was cut by 2 bases, the J end by 5 bases, with 4 bases between. This CDR3 has 11 amino acids. Germline-derived CDR1 and CDR2 are SEHNR and FQNEAQ (reference sequence). The CDR3 loop is CASSLRHEQYF. The DNA of the CDR3 is TGTGCCAGCAGCTTACGTCACGAGCAGTACTTC. Full variable domain (remainder filled in from reference TRBV7-9 and TRBJ2-7): DTGVSQNPRHKITKRGQNVTFRCDPISEHNRLYWYRQTLGQGPEFLTYFQNEAQLEKSRLLSDRFSAERPKGSFSTLEIQRTEQGDSAMYLCASSLRHEQYFGPGTRLTVT.

This chain uses TRBV7-3 with TRBJ2-3; D gene ambiguous. The CDR3 totals 12 residues. The V end was cut by 5 bases, the J end by 1 base, with 4 bases between. Germline values: CDR1 SGHTA, CDR2 FQGTGA. The CDR3 is CASSPRTDTQYF. In nucleotides, the CDR3 is TGTGCCAGCAGCCCCCGCACAGATACGCAGTATTTT.

The rearrangement joins TRBV7-9 to TRBJ1-1; D is undetermined. V lost 5 bases and J 2 bases, leaving 12 bases between the germline ends. This CDR3 region has 14 residues. Germline V CDR1 and CDR2: SEHNR, FQNEAQ (reference sequence). CDR3 nucleotides: TGTGCCAGCAGCCCCCCTATAAGAAACACTGAAGCTTTCTTT. Amino acids: CASSPPIRNTEAFF.

The chain links TRBV19 to TRBJ2-3; maybe TRBD2 (5 bases). This CDR3 has 15 residues. Germline CDR1 and CDR2: LNHDA and SQIVND (reference sequence). Trimming stripped 5 bases from V and 2 bases from J, with 14 bases between. The CDR3 DNA reads as TGTGCCAGTAGTCCCACAGCGGTGGTCACAGATACGCAGTATTTT. This codes for CASSPTAVVTDTQYF.